This T cell receptor beta chain was recovered during a study of beta chain features in type 1 diabetes. Notes on the study in general: Significant though moderate, a shortening of TCRB CDR3s appeared in all four CD4+ subsets of Type 1 diabetes patients.

Germline-derived CDR1 and CDR2 are SGHVS and FNYEAQ. The CDR3 contains 14 residues. Trimming took off 3 bases at V and 6 bases at J, with 13 bases between the two ends. What was sequenced were expressed TCRB transcripts, since all of the isolated RNA had been reverse transcribed. Libraries were prepared by immunoSEQ multiplex PCR; TCRdb keeps only in-frame clonotypes and omits some of them. The table includes under 450,000 clones, about 15% detected once. About this clone: The antigen remains undetermined.

Every participating donor gave one draw, a heparinised blood sample averaging about 100 mL. The sequence derives from a man aged 30-40 years in good health. The source material was naive CD4+ T cells from blood. The chain couples TRBV7-6 to TRBJ2-3, with D maybe TRBD2 (6 bases). CDR3 in DNA: TGTGCCAGCAGCTTCGGAGGGGCGGAGGATACGCAGTATTTT. As protein: CASSFGGAEDTQYF.